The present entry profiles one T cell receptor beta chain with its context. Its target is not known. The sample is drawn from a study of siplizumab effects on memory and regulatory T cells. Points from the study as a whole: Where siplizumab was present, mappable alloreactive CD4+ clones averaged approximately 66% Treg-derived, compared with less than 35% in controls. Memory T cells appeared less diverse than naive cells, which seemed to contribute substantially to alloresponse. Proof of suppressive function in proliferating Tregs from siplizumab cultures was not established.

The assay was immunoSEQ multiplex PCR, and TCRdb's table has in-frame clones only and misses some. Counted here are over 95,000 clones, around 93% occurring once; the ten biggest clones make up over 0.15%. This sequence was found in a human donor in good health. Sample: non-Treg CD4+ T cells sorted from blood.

CDR3 loop: CASSLQGPGEQYF. The CDR3 coding sequence is TGTGCCAGCAGTCTGCAGGGGCCGGGGGAGCAGTACTTC. The chain is built from TRBV27 and TRBJ2-7; D might be TRBD1 (6 bases). V was pared by 5 bases and J by 7 bases, with 15 bases between. Per the germline V gene, CDR1 is MNHEY and CDR2 is SMNVEV (reference sequence). The CDR3 contains 13 residues.